This passage covers 23 T cell receptor beta chains from one sample sequenced in a study of cytomegalovirus exposure and HLA in healthy donors. The PCR was carried out with 60 Vbeta primers and 13 Jbeta primers. The protocol was immunoSEQ multiplex PCR, while the TCRdb copy is restricted to in-frame clones and leaves out a portion. The table lists about 170,000 clones, 82% of them singletons. Sequencing was carried out using PBMCs. Receptors originate from a male donor in good health and CMV-seronegative.

The chain is built from TRBV9 and TRBJ1-3; 8 bases are a match to TRBD1. The CDR3 is made up of 14 amino acids. The germline V gene has CDR1 SGDLS and CDR2 YYNGEE. The ends lost 2 bases at V and 6 bases at J; junction bases unmatched: 4. The CDR3 bases are TGTGCCAGCAGCGTTCAGGGGGCGTCAAACACCATATATTTT. It yields the protein CASSVQGASNTIYF.

This clone appeared once. The rearrangement joins TRBV7-9 to TRBJ2-7, with 10 bases aligning to TRBD2. The junction had 11 bases not matched to a gene; V was cut back by 5 bases and J by 7 bases. CDR3 size: 15 residues. In germline, CDR1 is SEHNR, CDR2 FQNEAQ (reference sequence). The CDR3 sequence: CASSPSGRALGEQYF. For the CDR3, the DNA is TGTGCCAGCAGCCCAAGCGGGAGGGCCTTAGGGGAGCAGTACTTC.

This chain connects TRBV14 to TRBJ2-7, with TRBD1 matching over 9 bases. This CDR3 spans 15 amino acids. Germline V lookup: CDR1 SGHDN, CDR2 FVKESK. Unmatched junction bases numbered 7, after V lost 4 bases and J lost 3 bases. CDR3 protein: CASSRLDRGGYEQYF. For the CDR3, the DNA is TGTGCCAGCAGCCGACTGGACAGGGGAGGCTACGAGCAGTACTTC.

The chain combines TRBV18 with TRBJ1-4, with 9 bases lining up with TRBD1. Germline assignment: CDR1 KGHSH and CDR2 LQKENI. After removal of 4 bases from V and 7 bases from J, the junction contained 16 bases not matched to a gene. CDR3 length: 18 residues. CDR3 in amino acids: CASSRSRDRESVGEKLFF. In DNA, the CDR3 is TGTGCCAGCTCACGATCCCGGGACAGGGAATCTGTCGGTGAAAAACTGTTTTTT. The variable domain in full, with the rest retrieved from reference TRBV18 and TRBJ1-4, is NAGVMQNPRHLVRRRGQEARLRCSPMKGHSHVYWYRQLPEEGLKFMVYLQKENIIDESGMPKERFSAEFPKEGPSILRIQQVVRGDSAAYFCASSRSRDRESVGEKLFFGSGTQLSVL.

In regard to this clone: At one end the junction does not follow the germline gene, possibly because of a read error. V usage is TRBV7-9 and J usage is TRBJ1-5; D perhaps matches TRBD1 (6 bases). Per germline, CDR1 SEHNR and CDR2 FQNEAQ (reference sequence). The CDR3 loop spans 15 amino acids. Here the CDR3 reads CSSSLTGNSNQPQHF. CDR3 nucleotide sequence: TGTTCCAGCAGCTTAACAGGGAATAGCAATCAGCCCCAGCATTTT. The variable domain in full, completed from reference TRBV7-9 and TRBJ1-5, reads DTGVSQNPRHKITKRGQNVTFRCDPISEHNRLYWYRQTLGQGPEFLTYFQNEAQLEKSRLLSDRFSAERPKGSFSTLEIQRTEQGDSAMYLCSSSLTGNSNQPQHFGDGTRLSIL.

The chain uses TRBV6-6 and TRBJ1-2; a possible D gene is TRBD1 (6 bases). V gave up 2 bases and J gave up 7 bases, with 14 bases separating them. CDR3 length: 14 amino acids. Germline V gene lookup returns CDR1 MNHNY and CDR2 SVGAGI (reference sequence). Here the CDR3 reads CASSYRNRVPGYTF. The CDR3 DNA sequence: TGTGCCAGCAGTTACCGCAACAGGGTTCCTGGCTACACCTTC.

The chain uses TRBV5-1 and TRBJ1-2; D is possibly TRBD1 (6 bases). Between the trimmed V and J ends, which lost 4 bases and 6 bases, there was a span of 22 bases. The CDR3 is 16 amino acids. Germline V gene lookup returns CDR1 SGHRS and CDR2 YFSETQ. The CDR3 sequence: CASSTNRASEGDGYTF. In DNA, the CDR3 is TGCGCCAGCAGCACCAACCGGGCCTCCGAGGGGGATGGCTACACCTTC.

This chain joins TRBV9 and TRBJ2-2; the match to TRBD1 covers 9 bases. Losses at the gene ends were 0 bases for V and 6 bases for J; bases not matched to a gene: 12. Looked up from germline, CDR1 is SGDLS and CDR2 is YYNGEE. This CDR3 has 18 amino acids. The DNA of the CDR3 is TGTGCCAGCAGCGTAGGGGGACAGGGTTCGAGGAGGGCCGGGGAGCTGTTTTTT. Residues: CASSVGGQGSRRAGELFF.

This chain uses TRBV7-8 with TRBJ2-3; 10 nucleotides match TRBD2. This CDR3 spans 19 amino acids. The V segment lost 5 bases and the J segment 1 base; nucleotides outside the gene matches: 15. CDR1 SGHVS and CDR2 FQNEAQ come from the germline V gene. The CDR3 bases are TGTGCCAGCAGCACCCTCTTCACCGGGACTAGCGACCGCACAGATACGCAGTATTTT. This codes for CASSTLFTGTSDRTDTQYF.

The V call is TRBV7-2, the J call TRBJ1-1, with TRBD1 matching over 8 bases. The junction had 9 bases not matched to a gene; V was cut back by 5 bases and J by 7 bases. This CDR3 spans 14 amino acids. The germline CDR1 and CDR2 sequences are SGHTA and FQGNSA. The CDR3 here is CASSLGQGGFEAFF. The CDR3 bases are TGTGCCAGCAGCCTCGGACAGGGCGGTTTTGAAGCTTTCTTT.

This clone was observed a few times. DNA for the CDR3: TGTGCCAGCAGCGTACAAGGGGGCGGCGCAGATACGCAGTATTTT. Translation gives CASSVQGGGADTQYF. The chain links TRBV11-2 to TRBJ2-3; 7 bases map to TRBD1. This CDR3 is built from 15 residues. The germline gives CDR1 SGHAT, CDR2 FQNNGV. V shed 5 bases and J 4 bases; nucleotides not matched to a gene: 9. The variable domain in full, with the rest retrieved from reference TRBV11-2 and TRBJ2-3, is EAGVAQSPRYKIIEKRQSVAFWCNPISGHATLYWYQQILGQGPKLLIQFQNNGVVDDSQLPKDRFSAERLKGVDSTLKIQPAKLEDSAVYLCASSVQGGGADTQYFGPGTRLTVL.

Only one count was recorded for this clone. The chain uses TRBV21-1 and TRBJ1-1; the tabulated D call, TRBD1, remains unverified against the DNA. TRBV21-1 is an annotated pseudogene. The CDR3 totals 20 residues. The CDR3 spells CASSKRAGQGEFCVNTEAFF. CDR3 nucleotide sequence: TGTGCCAGCAGCAAAAGGGCGGGACAGGGTGAATTTTGTGTGAACACTGAAGCTTTCTTT.

The CDR3 nucleotides read TGTGCCAGCAGCTCGGGAAGACCTGATAGATTGGACAATGAGCAGTTCTTC. Encoded protein: CASSSGRPDRLDNEQFF. The rearrangement joins TRBV7-3 to TRBJ2-1; D possibly corresponds to TRBD2 (5 bases). This CDR3 region has 17 residues. Germline V gene data show CDR1 as SGHTA and CDR2 as FQGTGA. Trimming cost V 4 bases and J 5 bases, with 21 bases left between them.

J is TRBJ2-7 and V is TRBV6-1, with TRBD2 identical over 11 bases. V lost 1 base, J lost 6 bases, and 5 bases stayed unmatched. Looked up from germline, CDR1 is MNHNS and CDR2 is SASEGT. The CDR3 spans 15 residues. DNA of the CDR3: TGTGCCAGCAGTGAAGTACTAGCGGGAGCCCTCGAGCAGTACTTC. Encoded protein: CASSEVLAGALEQYF.

The chain has TRBV10-3 and TRBJ1-2; 7 bases line up with TRBD1. This CDR3 has 15 residues. Germline CDR1 ENHRY, CDR2 SYGVKD. Losses at the gene ends were 3 bases for V and 4 bases for J; bases not matched to a gene: 8. The CDR3 region is CAISDQGQSIYGYTF. CDR3 sequence (DNA): TGTGCCATCAGTGACCAGGGACAGTCAATCTATGGCTACACCTTC.

V and J are TRBV7-2 and TRBJ2-7; TRBD2 matches 8 bases. CDR3 length equals 19 residues. Per germline, CDR1 SGHTA and CDR2 FQGNSA. J lost 6 bases, V lost 5 bases, and 24 bases had no gene match. This CDR3 is CASSPILTGGGPPSGEQYF. The CDR3 DNA sequence: TGTGCCAGCAGCCCAATTCTGACCGGGGGGGGACCCCCCTCCGGCGAGCAGTACTTC.

V is TRBV27 and J is TRBJ1-2, with D hard to call. Trimming took off 5 bases at V and 4 bases at J, with 8 bases between the two ends. The germline V gene encodes CDR1 MNHEY and CDR2 SMNVEV (reference sequence). CDR3 length: 12 residues. Here the CDR3 reads CASSDTAYGYTF. In nucleotides, the CDR3 is TGTGCCAGCAGTGACACGGCCTATGGCTACACCTTC.

V and J are TRBV5-4 and TRBJ2-3; 7 bases fit TRBD2. This CDR3 region has 15 residues. The trim removed 0 bases at V and 6 bases at J, leaving 7 bases unmatched. Germline assignment: CDR1 SGHNT and CDR2 YYREEE (reference sequence). CDR3 nucleotides: TGTGCCAGCAGCTTGGAGGGGCGGGGAGGGGATACGCAGTATTTT. Amino acids: CASSLEGRGGDTQYF.

The CDR3 sequence: CASSLSGVAFF. The CDR3 DNA reads TGTGCCAGCAGTTTATCAGGGGTGGCTTTCTTT. The rearrangement uses TRBV27 and TRBJ1-1, with D maybe TRBD1 (5 bases). The V end was cut by 0 bases, the J end by 11 bases, with 7 bases between. The germline gives CDR1 MNHEY, CDR2 SMNVEV (reference sequence). The length of the CDR3 is 11 residues.

This CDR3 is CASSSPGLASYEQYF. Written as DNA, the CDR3 is TGTGCCAGCAGTTCGCCGGGACTAGCTTCTTACGAGCAGTACTTC. V usage is TRBV6-6 and J usage is TRBJ2-7, with 9 positions matching TRBD2. This CDR3 contains 15 residues. Trimming cost V 4 bases and J 4 bases; bases outside gene matches: 8. Germline V gene data show CDR1 as MNHNY and CDR2 as SVGAGI (reference sequence).

V gene TRBV19 combines with J gene TRBJ1-4, with D perhaps matching TRBD1 (6 bases). The CDR3 sequence is 16 residues long. Trimming cost V 5 bases and J 0 bases, with 13 bases left between them. Germline-derived CDR1 and CDR2 are LNHDA and SQIVND (reference sequence). The CDR3 nucleotides read TGTGCCAGTAGTTTCGGACAGTCTGCAACTAATGAAAAACTGTTTTTT. Its protein is CASSFGQSATNEKLFF.

This chain links TRBV30 with TRBJ1-6, with TRBD1 matching over 7 bases. Germline lookup yields CDR1 GTSNPN and CDR2 SVGIG (reference sequence). J gave up 4 bases and V 3 bases, and 6 bases lay outside the gene matches. The CDR3 has 15 residues. This CDR3 reads CAWSGGTAYNSPLHF. In DNA, the CDR3 is TGTGCCTGGAGCGGCGGGACAGCTTATAATTCACCCCTCCACTTT.

The rearrangement uses TRBV4-1 and TRBJ2-5, with D maybe TRBD2 (5 bases). The germline CDR1 and CDR2 sequences are MGHRA and YSYEKL. The CDR3 is 14 residues long. V lost 3 bases and J lost 0, with 8 bases in between. CDR3 nucleotide sequence: TGCGCCAGCAGCCAGGGGAGTAACCAAGAGACCCAGTACTTC. This sequence encodes CASSQGSNQETQYF.